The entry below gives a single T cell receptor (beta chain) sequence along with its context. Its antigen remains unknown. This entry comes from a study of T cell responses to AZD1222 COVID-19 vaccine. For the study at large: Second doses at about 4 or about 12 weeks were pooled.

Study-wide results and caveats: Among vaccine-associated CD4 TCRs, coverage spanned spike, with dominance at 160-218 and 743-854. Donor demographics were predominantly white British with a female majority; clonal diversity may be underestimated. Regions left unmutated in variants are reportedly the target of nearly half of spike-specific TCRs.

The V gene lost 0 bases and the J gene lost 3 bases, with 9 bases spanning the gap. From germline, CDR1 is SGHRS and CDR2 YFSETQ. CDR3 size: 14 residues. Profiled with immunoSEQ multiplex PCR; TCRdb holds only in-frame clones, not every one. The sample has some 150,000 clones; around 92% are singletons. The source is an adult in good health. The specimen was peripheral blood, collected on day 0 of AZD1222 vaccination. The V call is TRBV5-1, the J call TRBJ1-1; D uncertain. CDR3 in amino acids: CASSLEDEDTEAFF. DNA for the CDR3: TGCGCCAGCAGCTTGGAGGATGAGGACACTGAAGCTTTCTTT.